This entry describes one T cell receptor (beta chain). The sample comes from a study of blood T cell repertoires in COVID-19. Study background: Spain, Italy and the United States supplied samples that represented acute and convalescent COVID-19.

Trimming shortened V by 5 bases and J by 6 bases, and 16 bases separated the two germline ends. Germline V gene data show CDR1 as SEHNR and CDR2 as FQNEAQ (reference sequence). CDR3 size: 14 residues. Profiled with immunoSEQ multiplex PCR; TCRdb holds only in-frame clones, not every one. The sample lists under 350,000 clones, 65% to 90% occurring once. Sequenced: PBMCs or T cells enriched from blood (not recorded which). The V call is TRBV7-9, the J call TRBJ1-1; tentatively, D is TRBD1 (5 bases). This receptor was identified in a woman in her forties with acute COVID-19. CDR3 DNA: TGTGCCAGCAGCCCCGACAGATTCGCCGCTGAAGCTTTCTTT. It yields the protein CASSPDRFAAEAFF.